This T cell receptor beta chain was identified during a study of OX40 agonist ivuxolimab in advanced cancers. The wider study: The dose of intravenous ivuxolimab that patients received every 2 weeks ranged from 0.01 to 10 mg/kg. It was permissible to have had prior anti-PD-1, anti-PD-L1 or anti-CTLA-4 therapy, and approximately 40% had some.

At cycle 4 day 1, cycle 7 day 1, and baseline, blood was sampled. The CDR3 loop spans 13 amino acids. V was clipped by 6 bases and J by 2 bases, with 10 bases between them. Per the germline V gene, CDR1 is SNHLY and CDR2 is FYNNEI. Some clones are missing from TCRdb's copy, which holds only in-frame ones; the method was immunoSEQ multiplex PCR. Here the sample spans 40,000 to 60,000 clones, 80% to 90% being singletons. The receptor was derived from an adult with an advanced solid tumor such as melanoma, head and neck, liver or kidney cancer. V is TRBV2 and J is TRBJ2-5; tentatively, D is TRBD1 (6 bases). The sequenced sample was CD4+ or CD8+ T cells sorted from blood, obtained in a trial of the OX40 agonist ivuxolimab. CDR3 DNA: TGTGCCAGCAGGAAGGACAGTCAAGAGACCCAGTACTTC. It encodes CASRKDSQETQYF.